Here is one TCR beta chain with its context. CDR3 length: 14 amino acids. The germline gives CDR1 SGHTA, CDR2 FQGNSA. Trimming shortened V by 6 bases and J by 3 bases, and 12 bases separated the two germline ends. This entry belongs to a study of T cell clones after liver transplantation. Study summary: TCRbeta sequencing after a pre-transplant mixed lymphocyte reaction identified graft-donor-reactive clones, later tracked in post-transplant blood.

The protocol was immunoSEQ multiplex PCR, while the TCRdb copy is restricted to in-frame clones and leaves out a portion. The table has about 20,000 clones, 75% to 90% seen once; the top ten hold approximately 12%. The origin of this receptor is a human patient who received a liver transplant. Some T cells may originate from the graft donor. The V gene is TRBV7-2, the J gene TRBJ1-5; no definite D call. The sample in question was CD8+ T cells from blood, obtained just over 45 months after liver transplant. This CDR3 reads CASSEGLVNQPQHF. In DNA form, the CDR3 reads TGTGCCAGCAGTGAGGGTTTGGTCAATCAGCCCCAGCATTTT.